The rows below give T cell receptor beta chains drawn from one sample of a study of blood T cell repertoires in COVID-19. Sequencing used immunoSEQ multiplex PCR; TCRdb keeps in-frame clones, though not all of them. The data show about 240,000 clones, about 83% seen once. The sample taken for sequencing was peripheral blood. The receptor set was obtained from a man under 40 who had recovered from COVID-19. Each CDR3 is given with its conserved first and last residue. The order of the fields is V gene, D gene, J gene, clone size, CDR3 DNA, CDR3 protein. D genes are given only for firm matches. Where a row states a size, it is once, few, many or the class of an expanded clone; other rows omit it.

TRBV11-2	NA	TRBJ1-1	NA	TGTGCCAGCAGCTTAGATTGGGGGGGGCGAACTGAAGCTTTCTTT	CASSLDWGGRTEAFF
TRBV5-1	NA	TRBJ1-1	NA	TGCGCCAGCAGCTTTCGACAGGCGGGCACTGAAGCTTTCTTT	CASSFRQAGTEAFF
TRBV6-5	NA	TRBJ1-2	NA	TGTGCCAGCAGTTACTCCGGGACTGGACTCTATGGCTACACCTTC	CASSYSGTGLYGYTF
TRBV9	NA	TRBJ1-3	NA	TGTGCCAGCAGCGTGACTGGGGAGAGCTCTGGAAACACCATATATTTT	CASSVTGESSGNTIYF
TRBV28	NA	TRBJ1-6	NA	TGTGCCAGCAACCCGACAGGACGGAATTCACCCCTCCACTTT	CASNPTGRNSPLHF
TRBV7-9	NA	TRBJ2-2	NA	TGTGCCAGAGACAGGCGTGACACCGGGGAGCTGTTTTTT	CARDRRDTGELFF
TRBV5-1	NA	TRBJ1-3	once	TGCGCCAGCAGCGTTACAGGGATTTTATCCCTCTCTGGAAACACCATATATTTT	CASSVTGILSLSGNTIYF
TRBV7-2	NA	TRBJ2-3	NA	TGTGCCAGCAGCTTCCGCGGTAGCACAGATACGCAGTATTTT	CASSFRGSTDTQYF
TRBV15	NA	TRBJ1-5	once	TGTGCCACCAGGCCCCTCGGGGGAGGCAATCAGCCCCAGCATTTT	CATRPLGGGNQPQHF
TRBV7-2	TRBD1	TRBJ2-7	NA	TGTGCCAGCACCTTACAGGGGGCGGGGTACGAGCAGTACTTC	CASTLQGAGYEQYF
TRBV7-9	TRBD2	TRBJ2-1	NA	TGTGCCAGCAGCTTCCTCGGGAGGTATGAGCAGTTCTTC	CASSFLGRYEQFF
TRBV6-5	NA	TRBJ2-3	NA	TGTGCCAGCAGAGCTAGTCCTAGCGGCACAGATACGCAGTATTTT	CASRASPSGTDTQYF
TRBV28	NA	TRBJ1-5	NA	TGTGCCAGCAGTTTTTCTGGCTTTGCCGAGGAGCCCCAGCATTTT	CASSFSGFAEEPQHF
TRBV5-1	NA	TRBJ1-2	NA	TGCGCCAGCAGCTTGTCGCAGGGGAGTGGAGGCTACACCTTC	CASSLSQGSGGYTF
TRBV19	TRBD1	TRBJ1-1	NA	TGTGCCAGTAGTATAGATCCGGGACAGCAACTTGAAGCTTTCTTT	CASSIDPGQQLEAFF
TRBV13	TRBD2	TRBJ2-3	NA	TGTGCCAGCAGCGCGCGACTAGCGGGGGGTACCGGACGGACAGATACGCAGTATTTT	CASSARLAGGTGRTDTQYF
TRBV6-2/TRBV6-3	NA	TRBJ2-4	NA	TGTGCCAGCAGTTACGGACAGAGAGAAGCCAAAAACATTCAGTACTTC	CASSYGQREAKNIQYF
TRBV7-2	NA	TRBJ1-1	once	TGTGCCAGCAGCTTAGGAGGTATTCGTTCTGAAGCTTTCTTT	CASSLGGIRSEAFF
TRBV5-1	NA	TRBJ1-5	NA	TGCGCCAGCAGGGCGCAACTAGACGAGCCCCAGCATTTT	CASRAQLDEPQHF
TRBV7-9	TRBD1	TRBJ1-1	NA	TGTGCCAGCAGCGAGAAAGCAGGGGGAACTCAGCAGATTGAAGCTTTCTTT	CASSEKAGGTQQIEAFF
TRBV4-1	NA	TRBJ2-2	NA	TGCGCCAGCAGCCAAGACAGGGTTTGGGGCACCGGGGAGCTGTTTTTT	CASSQDRVWGTGELFF
TRBV5-1	TRBD1	TRBJ2-3	NA	TGCGCCAGCAGCCCTGGACAGGGCACAGATACGCAGTATTTT	CASSPGQGTDTQYF
TRBV5-6	NA	TRBJ2-7	NA	TGTGCCAGCAGCGCTCCGGGATCGACCTACGAGCAGTACTTC	CASSAPGSTYEQYF
TRBV3-1/TRBV3-2	NA	TRBJ1-5	NA	TGTGCCAGCAGCCAAGGGAGTTTAAATCAGCCCCAGCATTTT	CASSQGSLNQPQHF
TRBV4-2	TRBD1	TRBJ1-1	NA	TGTGCCAGCAGCCAGGCCGGGACAGGGGACACTGAAGCTTTCTTT	CASSQAGTGDTEAFF
TRBV9	TRBD2	TRBJ2-2	NA	TGTGCCAGCAGCGTAGAAATAGCGGGGGGGAACACCGGGGAGCTGTTTTTT	CASSVEIAGGNTGELFF
TRBV9	TRBD1	TRBJ1-3	once	TGTGCCAGCAGCGCCAGGACAGGGGGAAACACCATATATTTT	CASSARTGGNTIYF
TRBV7-3	NA	TRBJ1-2	NA	TGTGCCAGCAGCTTATATCGGACAGAGTATGGCTACACCTTC	CASSLYRTEYGYTF
TRBV19	NA	TRBJ2-1	NA	TGTGCCAGTAGTAGGAGACGGGAGGACAGAGCATACAATGAGCAGTTCTTC	CASSRRREDRAYNEQFF
TRBV24-1	TRBD2	TRBJ2-1	NA	TGTGCCACCAGTGAAACAGGTCCGGTAGCGGGGGGGCGACAGTTCTTC	CATSETGPVAGGRQFF